This entry lists 14 T cell receptor beta chains sequenced from one sample in a study of CD8 T cells in ankylosing spondylitis. Study conclusions and caveats: Characteristic of ankylosing spondylitis blood, it appeared, was a TCR beta motif comprising roughly eight highly homologous variants.

Their antigen targets remain unknown. TCRdb passed the 5' RACE reads through MiXCR, listing each CDR3 protein once. The sample contains 220,000 or so distinct CDR3 sequences, around 18% of which appear only once. Sequenced material: blood, either unsorted or a sorted T cell fraction (not recorded which). The origin of the receptors is a male donor with ankylosing spondylitis.

The chain carries TRBV5-1 and TRBJ2-1; D assignment may be TRBD1 or TRBD2 (5 bases each). CDR3 size: 11 residues. From germline, CDR1 is SGHRS and CDR2 YFSETQ. Trimming took off 4 bases at V and 12 bases at J, with 11 bases between the two ends. The CDR3 region has the DNA TGCGCCAGCAGCACGGGACCAGGGCAGTTCTTC. Translation: CASSTGPGQFF.

This clonotype showed up just a few times. The CDR3 coding sequence is TGTGCCAGCAGCCCGACGGATTTTAATGAAAAACTGTTTTTT. Translated, it gives CASSPTDFNEKLFF. The V gene is TRBV5-8, the J gene TRBJ1-4; D is uncertain. Germline V gene data show CDR1 as SGHTS and CDR2 as YDEGEE. This CDR3 contains 14 residues. Trimming shortened V by 4 bases and J by 4 bases, and 11 bases separated the two germline ends.

This clonotype has ten or more counts. This sequence joins TRBV27 and TRBJ2-5; D ambiguous. Between the trimmed V and J ends, which lost 2 bases and 4 bases, there was a span of 14 bases. CDR1 MNHEY and CDR2 SMNVEV come from the germline V gene (reference sequence). The CDR3 contains 15 residues. The CDR3, as DNA: TGTGCCAGCAGTTTAGGAGCTAGAAATTCAGAGACCCAGTACTTC. Protein sequence: CASSLGARNSETQYF.

This clonotype showed up just once. The chain carries TRBV20-1 and TRBJ2-3, with 7 bases aligning to TRBD2. Germline CDR1 DFQATT, CDR2 SNEGSKA (reference sequence). V lost 0 bases, J lost 2 bases, and 11 bases stayed unmatched. This CDR3 contains 17 residues. CDR3 region: CSARDVASGLVTDTQYF. The CDR3 region has the DNA TGCAGTGCTAGAGATGTAGCTAGCGGTCTGGTCACAGATACGCAGTATTTT.

This clonotype appeared a few times. The V call is TRBV10-3, the J call TRBJ2-3; TRBD2 matches 11 bases. With 3 bases clipped from V and 2 bases from J, the junction kept 1 base outside the gene matches. The CDR3 length is 15 residues. Germline V CDR1 and CDR2: ENHRY, SYGVKD. DNA for the CDR3: TGTGCCATCAGTGAACTAGCGGGAGCCACAGATACGCAGTATTTT. This sequence encodes CAISELAGATDTQYF.

This rearrangement joins TRBV19 to TRBJ2-2; D may correspond to TRBD1 or TRBD2 (5 bases each). Deletions cut 7 bases from V and 5 bases from J, with 14 bases between. The CDR3 sequence is 14 residues long. The germline V gene has CDR1 LNHDA and CDR2 SQIVND (reference sequence). CDR3 in DNA: TGTGCCAGTATGCCGGGATGGGGGACCGGGGAGCTGTTTTTT. Translation: CASMPGWGTGELFF.

The J gene is TRBJ2-7, the V gene TRBV12-3 or TRBV12-4; TRBD1 is a possible D gene (5 bases). This CDR3 comprises 11 residues. The germline V and J ends were trimmed by 5 bases and 7 bases, with 9 bases remaining between them. DNA of the CDR3: TGTGCCAGCAGTCCCTCAGGGGAGCAGTACTTC. Its translation is CASSPSGEQYF.

This clonotype was counted only a few times. V gene TRBV7-9 combines with J gene TRBJ2-5, with 9 bases lining up with TRBD1. CDR1 and CDR2 (germline): SEHNR, FQNEAQ (reference sequence). With V trimmed by 4 bases and J by 2 bases, 11 bases remained unmatched. This CDR3 contains 17 residues. The DNA of the CDR3 is TGTGCCAGCAGCTCCTTAAACGCCGGGACAGGGCAAGAGACCCAGTACTTC. Translated, it gives CASSSLNAGTGQETQYF.

This rearrangement joins TRBV25-1 to TRBJ2-2; D gene unclear. V was shortened by 7 bases and J by 5 bases, with 8 bases between the two germline ends. The CDR3 extends over 12 amino acids. Per germline, CDR1 MGHDK and CDR2 SYGVNS. As DNA, the CDR3 is TGTGCCAGCATCCACACTACCGGGGAGCTGTTTTTT. This encodes CASIHTTGELFF.

The V call is TRBV30, the J call TRBJ2-6; D is ambiguous. This CDR3 region has 16 residues. Germline CDR1 is GTSNPN and CDR2 is SVGIG (reference sequence). With 4 bases removed from V and 4 bases from J, the gap between germline ends came to 17 bases. The CDR3 region has the DNA TGTGCCTGGACGGGTTCGGATCCCGGGGGGGCCAACGTCCTGACTTTC. It is translated as CAWTGSDPGGANVLTF.

The chain has TRBV11-1 and TRBJ2-7; no definite D call. The length of the CDR3 is 15 residues. V gave up 5 bases and J gave up 4 bases, with 18 bases separating them. The germline V gene encodes CDR1 SGHAT and CDR2 FQDESV (reference sequence). CDR3 bases: TGTGCCAGCAGCACCCACCGTGGTGTTAATTACGAGCAGTACTTC. Protein product: CASSTHRGVNYEQYF. The variable domain in full, completed from reference TRBV11-1 and TRBJ2-7, reads EAEVAQSPRYKITEKSQAVAFWCDPISGHATLYWYRQILGQGPELLVQFQDESVVDDSQLPKDRFSAERLKGVDSTLKIQPAELGDSAMYLCASSTHRGVNYEQYFGPGTRLTVT.

There are many counts of this clonotype. The chain recombines TRBV6-1 with TRBJ1-5, with 8 bases aligning to TRBD1. The ends lost 3 bases at V and 3 bases at J; junction bases unmatched: 10. Germline CDR1 and CDR2: MNHNS and SASEGT. The CDR3 totals 17 residues. CDR3 coding DNA: TGTGCCAGCAGTGACCCGACAGGGGAGAGGGTCAATCAGCCCCAGCATTTT. Protein product: CASSDPTGERVNQPQHF.

This clonotype was counted only a few times. The rearrangement links TRBV7-7 to TRBJ2-1; 8 bases line up with TRBD2. Germline values: CDR1 SSHAT, CDR2 FNYEAQ (reference sequence). The CDR3 totals 13 residues. Trimming at V came to 5 bases and at J to 9 bases, leaving 6 bases not matched to a gene. CDR3 loop: CASSLFSGTEQFF. CDR3 nucleotide sequence: TGTGCCAGCAGCCTTTTTAGCGGGACTGAGCAGTTCTTC.

The chain employs TRBV12-3 or TRBV12-4 and TRBJ1-1, with D possibly being TRBD1 (6 bases). The ends were cut back, 6 bases at V and 9 bases at J, with 11 bases in the middle. The CDR3 spans 11 residues. CDR3 residues: CASSHGQKAFF. The CDR3 DNA reads TGTGCCAGCAGCCACGGACAGAAAGCTTTCTTT.